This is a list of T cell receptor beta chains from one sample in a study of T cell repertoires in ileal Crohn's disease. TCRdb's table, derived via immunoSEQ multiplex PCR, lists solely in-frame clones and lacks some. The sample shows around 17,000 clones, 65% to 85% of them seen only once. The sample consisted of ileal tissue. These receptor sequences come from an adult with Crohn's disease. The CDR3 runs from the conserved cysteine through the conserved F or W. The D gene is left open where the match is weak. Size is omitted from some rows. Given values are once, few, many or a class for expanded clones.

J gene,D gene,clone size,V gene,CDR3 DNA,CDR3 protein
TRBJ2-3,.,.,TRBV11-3,TGTGCCAGCAGCTTAGGGGCCTACCTCGCCACAGATACGCAGTATTTT,CASSLGAYLATDTQYF
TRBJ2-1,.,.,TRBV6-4,TGTGCCAGCAGTGACGGGGCGGGGTCCCATGAGCAGTTCTTC,CASSDGAGSHEQFF
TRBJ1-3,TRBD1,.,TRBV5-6,TGTGCCAGCAGCTCGCTGGACAGGGAGGCAAGGACCATATATTTT,CASSSLDREARTIYF
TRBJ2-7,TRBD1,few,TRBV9,TGTGCCAGCAGCTACCGGGACAGGGGCTACGAGCAGTACTTC,CASSYRDRGYEQYF
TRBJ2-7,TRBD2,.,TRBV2,TGTGCCAGCATGAGGCTAGCGGGGGGCGAGCAGTACTTC,CASMRLAGGEQYF
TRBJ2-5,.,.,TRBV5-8,TGTGCCAGCAGCTCCACAGGGTGGAATATGGGGGAGACCCAGTACTTC,CASSSTGWNMGETQYF
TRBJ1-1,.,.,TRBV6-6,TGTGCCAGCAGACGGACGGACTACACTGAAGCTTTCTTT,CASRRTDYTEAFF
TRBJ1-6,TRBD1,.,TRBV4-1,TGCGCCAGCAGCCACGTCCGGACAGGAGATTATAATTCACCCCTCCACTTT,CASSHVRTGDYNSPLHF
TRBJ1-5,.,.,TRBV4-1,TGCGCCAGCAGCCAAGAGGTAAAGGGGAATCAGCCCCAGCATTTT,CASSQEVKGNQPQHF
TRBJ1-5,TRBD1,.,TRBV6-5,TGTGCCAGCAGTCCCCTCCCGGACAGGGTCCAGCCCCAGCATTTT,CASSPLPDRVQPQHF
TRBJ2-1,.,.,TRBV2,TGTGCCACGGCGAGCGGCTTCACCTACAATGAGCAGTTCTTC,CATASGFTYNEQFF
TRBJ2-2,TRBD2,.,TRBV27,TGTGCCAGCTCCGGACTAGCGAGCACCGGGGAGCTGTTTTTT,CASSGLASTGELFF
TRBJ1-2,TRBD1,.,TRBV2,TGTGCCAGCAGCGTACCTCAACGAGGGGGCGGCTATGGCTACACCTTC,CASSVPQRGGGYGYTF
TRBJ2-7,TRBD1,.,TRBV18,TGTGCCAGCTCGGGGACAGGCGATTTCTCCTACGAGCAGTACTTC,CASSGTGDFSYEQYF
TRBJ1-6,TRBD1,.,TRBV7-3,TGTGCCAGCAGCTTAAAGGGACAGGGGAGTTCACCCCTCCACTTT,CASSLKGQGSSPLHF
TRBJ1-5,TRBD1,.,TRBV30,TGTGCCTGGACGGGGGACAGGCTTCAGCCCCAGCATTTT,CAWTGDRLQPQHF
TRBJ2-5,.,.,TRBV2,TGTGCCAGCCGAAAAGACAGGTTTCAAGAGACCCAGTACTTC,CASRKDRFQETQYF
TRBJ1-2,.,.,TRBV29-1,TGCAGCGCCTCCGCCACTTATGGCTACACCTTC,CSASATYGYTF
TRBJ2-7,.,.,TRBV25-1,TGTGCCAGCAGTAGTCAGGACGGGAGCTCCTACGAGCAGTACTTC,CASSSQDGSSYEQYF
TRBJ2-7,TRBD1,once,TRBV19,TGTGCCAGTAGTACGATCGGACAGGGGCAAGACGAGCAGTACTTC,CASSTIGQGQDEQYF
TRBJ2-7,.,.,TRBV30,TGTGCCTCAGCCAGCCGACAGCCACCGGCCTACGAGCAGTACTTC,CASASRQPPAYEQYF
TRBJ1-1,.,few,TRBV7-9,TGTGCCAGCAGCCCCTCCAGGGACACTGAAGCTTTCTTT,CASSPSRDTEAFF
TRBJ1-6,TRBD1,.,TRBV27,TGTGCCAGCAGTCCGGGACAGGGGAAGGGTTCACCCCTCCACTTT,CASSPGQGKGSPLHF
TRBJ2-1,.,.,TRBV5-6,TGTGCCAGCAGCTTGGTGGGGTCATGGGAGGAGCAGTTCTTC,CASSLVGSWEEQFF
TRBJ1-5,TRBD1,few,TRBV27,TGTGCCAGCAGCCGGGACAGGGGAAGGCCCCAGCATTTT,CASSRDRGRPQHF
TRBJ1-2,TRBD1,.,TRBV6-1,TGTGCCAGCAGTAATCTACGACAGGGCGGCTATGGCTACACCTTC,CASSNLRQGGYGYTF
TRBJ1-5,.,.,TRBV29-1,TGCAGCGTTAGGCAAGGGGATCAGCCCCAGCATTTT,CSVRQGDQPQHF
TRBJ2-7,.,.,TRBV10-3,TGTGCCATCAGTGACCCCGGGAGCTCCTACGAGCAGTACTTC,CAISDPGSSYEQYF
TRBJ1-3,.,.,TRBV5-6,TGTGCCAGCAGCCGTACTTACTCTGGAAACACCATATATTTT,CASSRTYSGNTIYF
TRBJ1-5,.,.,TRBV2,TGTGCCAGCAGGCAGGACAGTCTGGGCAATCAGCCCCAGCATTTT,CASRQDSLGNQPQHF
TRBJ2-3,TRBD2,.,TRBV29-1,TGCAGCGTTTCGGGTAGCGGGGGCCTTGATACGCAGTATTTT,CSVSGSGGLDTQYF
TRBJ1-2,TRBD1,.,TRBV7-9,TGTGCCAGCAGCCGTGGTGGACAGGCTAACTATGGCTACACCTTC,CASSRGGQANYGYTF
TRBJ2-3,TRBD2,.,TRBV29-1,TGCAGCGTTGAAGATCAAGGGCGGGGGGGCCGTGCAGATACGCAGTATTTT,CSVEDQGRGGRADTQYF
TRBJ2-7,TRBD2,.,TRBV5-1,TGCGCCAGCAGCTCGGCCCCGGCGGGAGGGACCGGGGAGCAGTACTTC,CASSSAPAGGTGEQYF
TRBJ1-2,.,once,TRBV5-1,TGCGCCAGCAGCTTCGGAGCCGACGTTGGAGGCTACACCTTC,CASSFGADVGGYTF
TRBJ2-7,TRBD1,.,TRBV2,TGTGCCAGCAGTGTGCAGGGGGTGGAGTACGAGCAGTACTTC,CASSVQGVEYEQYF
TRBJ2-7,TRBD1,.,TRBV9,TGTGCCAGCAGCGTAGACAGGGGCGGACACGAGCAGTACTTC,CASSVDRGGHEQYF
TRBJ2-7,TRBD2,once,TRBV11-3,TGTGCCAGCAGCCGCAGGACTAGCGGGGTTTCCTACGAGCAGTACTTC,CASSRRTSGVSYEQYF
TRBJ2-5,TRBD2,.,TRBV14,TGTGCCAGCAGCCAAGGGGCGGGAGCGGAGACCCAGTACTTC,CASSQGAGAETQYF
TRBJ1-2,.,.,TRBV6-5,TGTGCCAGCAGTTACGCCATTGAGGCTAGTGGCTACACCTTC,CASSYAIEASGYTF
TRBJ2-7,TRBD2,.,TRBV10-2,TGCGCCAGCAGTGAGATCTTCCGGACTAGCGGGTTTTCACCCCCTTTC,CASSEIFRTSGFSPPF
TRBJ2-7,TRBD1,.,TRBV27,TGTGCCAGCAGTTTAGGAGGGACAGGGGTATACGAGCAGTACTTC,CASSLGGTGVYEQYF
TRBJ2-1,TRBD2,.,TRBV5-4,TGTGCCAGCAGCTCTCCCGGCCTCCTAGCGGGGGGGTACGATGAGCAGTTCTTC,CASSSPGLLAGGYDEQFF
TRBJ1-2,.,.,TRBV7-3,TGTGCCAGCAGAAGGCAGGGAATGGATGGCTACACCTTC,CASRRQGMDGYTF
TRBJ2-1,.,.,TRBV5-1,TGCGCCAGCAGCTCCGCCCTCCGGGGTGAGCAGTTCTTC,CASSSALRGEQFF
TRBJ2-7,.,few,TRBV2,TGTGCCAGCAGCCCCAGAAGTACGCTGAACTTC,CASSPRSTLNF
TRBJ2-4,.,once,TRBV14,TGTGCCAGCAGCCAAAACAGCAAAAACATTCAGTACTTC,CASSQNSKNIQYF
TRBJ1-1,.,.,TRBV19,TGTGCCAGTAGTATAGATCCCCCAGGGAAAGGGGTGAACACTGAAGCTTTCTTT,CASSIDPPGKGVNTEAFF
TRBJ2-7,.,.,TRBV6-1,TGTGCCAGCAGTGTGGCGCCAGGAGACAGCTCCTACGAGCAGTACTTC,CASSVAPGDSSYEQYF
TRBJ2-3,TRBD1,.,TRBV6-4,TGTGCCAGCGGACAGGGCCCGGACACAGATACGCAGTATTTT,CASGQGPDTDTQYF
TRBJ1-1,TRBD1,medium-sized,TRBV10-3,TGTGCCATCAGCCGAGACAGGGGGAGCACTGAAGCTTTCTTT,CAISRDRGSTEAFF
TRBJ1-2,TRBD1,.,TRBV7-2,TGTGCCAGCAGCCCAAACAGGGGCTCAACTTATGGCTACACCTTC,CASSPNRGSTYGYTF
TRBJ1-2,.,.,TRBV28,TGTGCCAGCAGTTATAAGGGGTTCTACACCTTC,CASSYKGFYTF
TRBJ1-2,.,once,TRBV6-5,TGTGCCAGCAGTCAAGGACAGAACTATGGCTACACCTTC,CASSQGQNYGYTF
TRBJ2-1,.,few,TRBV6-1,TGTGCCACACGGGGGAGATCCTACAATGAGCAGTTCTTC,CATRGRSYNEQFF
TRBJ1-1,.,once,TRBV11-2,TGTGCCAGCAGCTTAAATGCGGGGACTGAAGCTTTCTTT,CASSLNAGTEAFF
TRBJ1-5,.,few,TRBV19,TGTGCCAGTAGACCAGGGAATCAGCCCCAGCATTTT,CASRPGNQPQHF